This T cell receptor beta chain was sequenced for a study of CXCR3-negative and CXCR3-positive naive CD8 T cells. The study, taken as a whole, reports: The study found more hydrophobic TRB CDR3s in CXCR3-positive naive cells than in CXCR3-negative naive cells. Cryopreserved cells showed partially decreased CXCR3 expression, and most assays used fresh PBMCs. Diversity in memory CD8+ cells fell much lower than the comparably high levels seen in both naive subsets.

This clonotype is classed as medium-sized by frequency. What it binds is unknown. Those CD8+ T cells considered naive were CD45RO-CCR7+CD27+CD95-. Germline values: CDR1 SSHAT, CDR2 FNYEAQ (reference sequence). This CDR3 has 16 residues. TRB cDNA was prepared as libraries by UMI-labeled 5' RACE. TCRdb reprocessed the 5' RACE reads and reports one entry per CDR3 protein, with no DNA. Its table records about 7,700 distinct CDR3 sequences. This chain links TRBV7-7 with TRBJ2-1; absent DNA, TCRdb's TRBD2 call cannot be checked. The specimen sequenced was naive CXCR3+ CD8+ T cells from blood. Stated subset: CD45RO-CCR7+CD27+CD95- naive CD8+ T cells expressing CXCR3 (TNR3+). This clonotype was sampled from a human donor in good health. Some clones in this sample may be carry-over from other donors' samples. The CDR3 spells CASSPLAGGPDNEQFF. The full variable domain, completed using reference TRBV7-7 and TRBJ2-1, is GAGVSQSPRYKVTKRGQDVTLRCDPISSHATLYWYQQALGQGPEFLTYFNYEAQPDKSGLPSDRFSAERPEGSISTLTIQRTEQRDSAMYRCASSPLAGGPDNEQFFGPGTRLTVL.